These 24 T cell receptor beta chains originate from one sample sequenced in a study of blood T cell repertoires in COVID-19. The repertoire was sequenced with immunoSEQ multiplex PCR; TCRdb's copy has only in-frame clones and lacks some. The table records about 200,000 clones, approximately 91% of them present only once. The sample was peripheral blood. The receptor set was obtained from a man in his fifties with COVID-19, enrolled during active disease.

V and J are TRBV29-1 and TRBJ2-7, with TRBD1 matching over 7 bases. There are 12 residues in the CDR3. Trimming cost V 5 bases and J 3 bases; bases outside gene matches: 4. Germline V gene sequence: CDR1 SQVTM, CDR2 ANQGSEA. As DNA, the CDR3 is TGCAGCGTTCTTCAGGGGGACTACGAGCAGTACTTC. Translation: CSVLQGDYEQYF.

The V and J genes are TRBV11-2 and TRBJ1-1, with TRBD1 matching over 9 bases. From germline, CDR1 is SGHAT and CDR2 FQNNGV. The CDR3 contains 15 residues. Trimming at V came to 3 bases and at J to 3 bases, leaving 5 bases not matched to a gene. CDR3 in DNA: TGTGCCAGCAGCTTGACAGGGGGACTGGACACTGAAGCTTTCTTT. This sequence encodes CASSLTGGLDTEAFF.

V usage is TRBV27 and J usage is TRBJ2-2; TRBD1 agrees at 10 bases. The CDR3 has 16 residues. V shed 6 bases, J shed 4 bases, and the junction held 8 bases outside the gene matches. In germline, CDR1 is MNHEY, CDR2 SMNVEV (reference sequence). The CDR3 protein is CASSRQRTGGTGELFF. DNA of the CDR3: TGTGCCAGCAGCCGCCAACGGACAGGGGGCACCGGGGAGCTGTTTTTT.

This clone was observed a handful of times. The chain employs TRBV4-1 and TRBJ1-1, with 7 bases fitting TRBD1. The CDR3 has 11 amino acids. Trimming cost V 5 bases and J 14 bases; bases outside gene matches: 8. CDR1 and CDR2 from the germline V gene are MGHRA and YSYEKL. The CDR3 loop reads CASSSGGQHFF. The CDR3 nucleotides read TGCGCCAGCAGCTCAGGGGGTCAGCACTTCTTT.

This chain connects TRBV11-2 to TRBJ2-3, with 13 bases aligning to TRBD2. From germline, CDR1 is SGHAT and CDR2 FQNNGV. Trimming at V came to 1 base and at J to 1 base, leaving 5 bases not matched to a gene. CDR3 size: 18 residues. DNA for the CDR3: TGTGCCAGCAGCTTAGGGACTAGCGGGAGCGGAGGCACAGATACGCAGTATTTT. Protein product: CASSLGTSGSGGTDTQYF.

The chain combines TRBV7-2 with TRBJ2-1, with 12 bases lining up with TRBD2. The length of the CDR3 is 18 residues. Trimming removed 3 bases from V and 6 bases from J; junction bases left unmatched: 12. Per germline, CDR1 SGHTA and CDR2 FQGNSA. CDR3 nucleotide sequence: TGTGCCAGCAGCTTTGATTTTGGGACTAGCGGGTGGAGCAATGAGCAGTTCTTC. This gives the protein CASSFDFGTSGWSNEQFF.

The gene calls are TRBV7-2 and TRBJ2-2, with D perhaps matching TRBD1 (6 bases). V shed 3 bases and J shed 7 bases, with 9 bases lying between them. This CDR3 is built from 13 residues. CDR1 SGHTA and CDR2 FQGNSA come from the germline V gene. This CDR3 is CASSFGGDGELFF. Written as DNA, the CDR3 is TGTGCCAGCAGCTTTGGGGGCGACGGGGAGCTGTTTTTT.

The chain employs TRBV10-3 and TRBJ2-6; TRBD2 aligns across 8 bases. V was clipped by 6 bases and J by 3 bases; unmatched bases: 7. This CDR3 spans 16 amino acids. Germline CDR1 ENHRY, CDR2 SYGVKD. CDR3 sequence: CAISGLAGRGANVLTF. CDR3 coding DNA: TGTGCCATCAGCGGATTAGCGGGGCGTGGGGCCAACGTCCTGACTTTC.

The chain employs TRBV28 and TRBJ2-3; tentatively, D is TRBD1 (5 bases). The CDR3 runs to 15 residues. Germline CDR1 MDHEN, CDR2 SYDVKM. The V end was cut by 5 bases, the J end by 2 bases, with 14 bases between. Here the CDR3 reads CASSLGLRNTDTQYF. The CDR3 coding sequence is TGTGCCAGCAGTCTGGGGCTGAGAAACACAGATACGCAGTATTTT.

This chain connects TRBV7-3 to TRBJ1-6; TRBD1 agrees at 8 bases. V dropped 5 bases and J dropped 12; count of bases not matched to a gene: 3. Looked up from germline, CDR1 is SGHTA and CDR2 is FQGTGA. The CDR3 sequence is 12 residues long. This CDR3 reads CASSKQGGPLHF. CDR3 sequence (DNA): TGTGCCAGCAGCAAACAGGGGGGACCCCTCCACTTT. Looking up the rest from reference TRBV7-3 and TRBJ1-6 gives the full variable domain: GAGVSQTPSNKVTEKGKYVELRCDPISGHTALYWYRQSLGQGPEFLIYFQGTGAADDSGLPNDRFFAVRPEGSVSTLKIQRTERGDSAVYLCASSKQGGPLHFGNGTRLTVT.

The rearrangement joins TRBV30 to TRBJ1-1; 10 bases map to TRBD1. The CDR3 is 16 residues long. Germline V gene lookup returns CDR1 GTSNPN and CDR2 SVGIG (reference sequence). CDR3 protein: CTSTRDRGLLNTEAFF. The DNA of the CDR3 is TGTACCTCCACCCGGGACAGGGGCCTGCTGAACACTGAAGCTTTCTTT. The variable domain in full, with the rest retrieved from reference TRBV30 and TRBJ1-1, is SQTIHQWPATLVQPVGSPLSLECTVEGTSNPNLYWYRQAAGRGLQLLFYSVGIGQISSEVPQNLSASRPQDRQFILSSKKLLLSDSGFYLCTSTRDRGLLNTEAFFGQGTRLTVV.

V usage is TRBV10-3 and J usage is TRBJ1-3; 7 nucleotides align to TRBD1. CDR1 and CDR2 (germline): ENHRY, SYGVKD. CDR3 length: 14 residues. The V and J ends lost 11 bases and 3 bases, in that order; junction bases with no gene match: 10. CDR3 region: CAVQRGPGGNTIYF. The CDR3 bases are TGTGCCGTCCAAAGGGGGCCTGGTGGAAACACCATATATTTT.

This chain links TRBV5-1 with TRBJ1-4; D is possibly TRBD1 (5 bases). Germline V lookup: CDR1 SGHRS, CDR2 YFSETQ. V lost 0 bases, J lost 0 bases, and 9 bases lay in between. The CDR3 runs to 16 residues. The CDR3 region has the DNA TGCGCCAGCAGCTTGGCCGGAGGGGCAACTAATGAAAAACTGTTTTTT. It yields the protein CASSLAGGATNEKLFF.

The gene calls are TRBV29-1 and TRBJ1-2; TRBD1 might be the D (6 bases). The CDR3 spans 13 residues. The V end was cut by 3 bases, the J end by 2 bases, with 10 bases between. From germline, CDR1 is SQVTM and CDR2 ANQGSEA. For the CDR3, the DNA is TGCAGCGTTGAGACAGGAGGCAACTATGGCTACACCTTC. Residues: CSVETGGNYGYTF.

The rearrangement joins TRBV6-5 to TRBJ1-2; D not resolved. V lost 2 bases, J lost 8 bases, and 12 bases lay in between. The CDR3 loop spans 13 amino acids. Per germline, CDR1 MNHEY and CDR2 SVGAGI. CDR3: CASSYRVYEGYTF. The CDR3 nucleotides read TGTGCCAGCAGTTACCGGGTCTATGAGGGCTACACCTTC.

The DNA of the CDR3 is TGTGCCAGCAGTTACTCTAGGGGGACAGATACGCAGTATTTT. This encodes CASSYSRGTDTQYF. J is TRBJ2-3 and V is TRBV6-6, with D possibly TRBD1 on 6 matching bases. Germline CDR1 and CDR2: MNHNY and SVGAGI (reference sequence). This CDR3 has 14 residues. Trimming stripped 0 bases from V and 3 bases from J, with 7 bases between.

This clone was counted a single time. The chain employs TRBV7-9 and TRBJ2-7; 13 bases fit TRBD2. This CDR3 region has 16 residues. CDR1 SEHNR and CDR2 FQNEAQ come from the germline V gene (reference sequence). With 4 bases clipped from V and 1 base from J, the junction kept 4 bases outside the gene matches. CDR3 bases: TGTGCCAGCAGCTCGTGGACTAGCGGGAGTTCCTACGAGCAGTACTTC. Protein product: CASSSWTSGSSYEQYF.

The V call is TRBV3-1 (or the pseudogene TRBV3-2), the J call TRBJ2-1, with 9 bases fitting TRBD1. V dropped 4 bases and J dropped 5; count of bases not matched to a gene: 3. The CDR3 runs to 14 residues. Germline values: CDR1 LGHDT, CDR2 YNNKEL (reference sequence). DNA for the CDR3: TGTGCCAGCAGCCCTGGGACAGGGAACAATGAGCAGTTCTTC. This gives the protein CASSPGTGNNEQFF.

The chain recombines TRBV2 with TRBJ1-4; D may be TRBD1 (5 bases). The CDR3 runs 19 residues. Germline V gives CDR1 SNHLY, CDR2 FYNNEI. V gave up 6 bases and J gave up 4 bases, with 27 bases separating them. Here the CDR3 DNA reads TGTGCCAGCAGGGCAACCCTAGGCGCTACCGGGGGGGATAATGAAAAACTGTTTTTT. It yields the protein CASRATLGATGGDNEKLFF.

This chain connects TRBV3-1 (or the pseudogene TRBV3-2) to TRBJ2-7, with a possible D match to TRBD1 (6 bases). Trimming left V 0 bases short and J 5 bases short, with 17 bases between. CDR1 LGHDT and CDR2 YNNKEL come from the germline V gene (reference sequence). CDR3 length: 16 residues. The CDR3 region has the DNA TGTGCCAGCAGCCAAGATATCCGGGACACGGGCCACGAGCAGTACTTC. Protein product: CASSQDIRDTGHEQYF.

The gene calls are TRBV19 and TRBJ2-2; D call uncertain. This CDR3 has 13 amino acids. CDR1 LNHDA and CDR2 SQIVND come from the germline V gene (reference sequence). V gave up 5 bases and J gave up 7 bases, with 11 bases separating them. The CDR3 loop reads CASSDPWSGELFF. The DNA of the CDR3 is TGTGCCAGTAGTGATCCATGGAGCGGGGAGCTGTTTTTT.

Note on this clone: Other DNA sequences in the same sample also yield this CDR3. V and J are TRBV9 and TRBJ1-5; TRBD1 agrees at 8 bases. CDR1 is SGDLS, CDR2 YYNGEE, per germline. The CDR3 spans 13 residues. The V gene end was trimmed by 4 bases and the J gene end by 5 bases; junction bases not matched to a gene: 2. The CDR3 sequence is CASSPTGDQPQHF. As DNA, the CDR3 is TGTGCCAGCAGCCCGACAGGGGATCAGCCCCAGCATTTT.

This clone was seen a single time. The chain couples TRBV2 to TRBJ2-3; weak D call: TRBD2 (5 bases). Trimming took off 5 bases at V and 0 bases at J, with 9 bases between the two ends. The CDR3 totals 14 residues. Germline loops: CDR1 SNHLY, CDR2 FYNNEI. The CDR3 bases are TGTGCCAGCAGTCCACTAGTTAGCACAGATACGCAGTATTTT. Encoded protein: CASSPLVSTDTQYF.

This chain links TRBV7-9 with TRBJ2-1, with 11 bases identical to TRBD2. Germline lookup yields CDR1 SEHNR and CDR2 FQNEAQ (reference sequence). The CDR3 has 14 residues. Losses at the gene ends were 8 bases for V and 6 bases for J; bases not matched to a gene: 6. CDR3 nucleotides: TGTGCCAGCGTCAAGACTAGCGGGACCAATGAGCAGTTCTTC. Translation: CASVKTSGTNEQFF.